Sequencing of this T cell receptor beta chain was carried out in a study of T cells in Graves' hyperthyroidism and ophthalmopathy. On this clonotype itself: Its antigen is not known.

V lost 2 bases, J lost 10 bases, and 12 bases lay in between. The CDR3 extends over 14 amino acids. CDR1 and CDR2 (germline): MNHEY, SVGAGI. Researchers barred patients who had uncontrolled infection, other autoimmune disease, pregnancy or lactation. Diagnoses used clinical symptoms, serum thyroxine and TRAb, thyroid ultrasound and orbital computed tomography. Amplification of TCR beta CDR3 regions used RNA as the template. When the TCR CDR3 underwent first-round RT-PCR, the HTBI primer set was used. TCRdb passed the multiplex PCR reads through MiXCR, listing each CDR3 protein once. This table has hundreds of thousands of distinct CDR3 sequences, over 35% appearing once. Overall study results and limits: Blood samples included most of the expanded thyroid clonotypes exceeding 0.001.

This clonotype originated in a man younger than 35 with Graves' hyperthyroidism. The chain recombines TRBV6-5 with TRBJ1-6; D might be TRBD1 (5 bases). Sequenced sample: blood. The CDR3 nucleotides read TGTGCCAGCAGTTACGAGGGGCTAAGGTCACCCCTCCACTTT. This codes for CASSYEGLRSPLHF.